This TCR beta chain was sequenced during a study of blood T cell repertoires in COVID-19. Per the authors' pipeline: Amplification of reference gene primers provided the estimated nucleated cell counts. Sequenced by immunoSEQ multiplex PCR; TCRdb stores in-frame clones only, minus some. V, J and clone size are those of that table, while D and trimming were read from the DNA. The table lists 300,000 to 450,000 clones, about 90% of them singletons. This clone was seen a handful of times. CDR3 length: 14 amino acids. V was clipped by 5 bases and J by 2 bases, with 12 bases between them. Germline V lookup: CDR1 ENHRY, CDR2 SYGVKD.

The sequencing input was peripheral blood. V gene TRBV10-3 combines with J gene TRBJ1-2, with D hard to call. This TCR derives from a woman in her 30s with COVID-19, enrolled during active disease. The CDR3 is CAISITDQNYGYTF. CDR3 DNA sequence: TGTGCCATCAGTATTACAGACCAAAACTATGGCTACACCTTC.